This TCR beta chain stems from a study of blood T cell repertoires in COVID-19. Sequenced by immunoSEQ multiplex PCR; TCRdb stores in-frame clones only, minus some. The sample has more than 200,000 clones; under 85% are singletons. The CDR3 loop spans 14 amino acids. The V end was cut by 8 bases, the J end by 4 bases, with 15 bases between. Germline V gene data show CDR1 as ENHRY and CDR2 as SYGVKD. The sample holds one count of this clone. The chain is built from TRBV10-3 and TRBJ2-1; tentative D call: TRBD1 (6 bases). This receptor was obtained from a woman aged 40 to 55 with active or convalescent COVID-19. The sample taken for sequencing was peripheral blood. CDR3 coding DNA: TGTGCCATCGAGCCCGGGACATCGTACAATGAGCAGTTCTTC. Translation gives CAIEPGTSYNEQFF.